Sequencing of this T cell receptor (beta chain) was carried out in a study of PD-1 blockade in classical Hodgkin lymphoma. Overall study results and limits: Underlying causes for the observed repertoire differences were not defined, possibly disease activity or prior therapy.

Some clones are missing from TCRdb's copy, which holds only in-frame ones; the method was immunoSEQ multiplex PCR. The data hold about 98,000 clones, with around 90% observed a single time. Germline values: CDR1 MDHEN, CDR2 SYDVKM. V shed 3 bases and J 0 bases; nucleotides not matched to a gene: 10. The CDR3 is 19 residues long. Every patient relapsed after autologous stem cell transplantation, and brentuximab vedotin exposure varied. Remarks on this clone: Its target is unknown.

This sequence was found in a human donor with classical Hodgkin lymphoma. The chain has TRBV28 and TRBJ2-6, with 8 bases aligning to TRBD1. The starting material was peripheral blood mononuclear cells (PBMCs), obtained at baseline. The CDR3 coding sequence is TGTGCCAGCAGTTTCGTTCTTGGACAGGGATACTCTGGGGCCAACGTCCTGACTTTC. Encoded protein: CASSFVLGQGYSGANVLTF.